Sequencing of this T cell receptor (beta chain) was carried out in a study of blood T cell repertoires in COVID-19. V was cut by 0 bases and J by 4 bases, with 12 bases left in between. The CDR3 loop spans 15 amino acids. The germline gives CDR1 SGHTA, CDR2 FQGNSA. The data were produced by immunoSEQ multiplex PCR, yet TCRdb's version contains in-frame clones alone and is incomplete. This table has approximately 150,000 clones, 85% appearing once. This sequence was found in a human donor with acute or convalescent COVID-19. The donor label of this sample is uncertain. The sample comprised peripheral blood. The V and J genes are TRBV7-2 and TRBJ1-2; no clear D gene. The CDR3, as DNA: TGTGCCAGCAGCTTAGCGCGGGAGTTGACCTATGGCTACACCTTC. This codes for CASSLARELTYGYTF.